Here is one TCR beta chain with its context. Per the original methods: Using reference gene primer amplification, nucleated cell counts were estimated. Produced via immunoSEQ multiplex PCR; TCRdb's table is partial and in-frame only. The D gene and trimming were derived from the DNA, and the V and J assignments and clone size from that table. The sample shows about 150,000 clones, approximately 78% of them seen only once. The data originate from a study of blood T cell repertoires in COVID-19. On the study more broadly: Specimens from acute and convalescent COVID-19 originated in the United States, Italy and Spain. The cDNA or gDNA used as material had been derived from T cells, B-cell-depleted T cells, or PBMCs.

CDR3 length equals 14 residues. The receptor's source is a man at least 80 years old with acute or convalescent COVID-19. This chain links TRBV21-1 with TRBJ2-3; the table's D call, TRBD2, has no DNA check behind it. TRBV21-1 has pseudogene status. What was sequenced was peripheral blood. The CDR3 reads CATERFRSTDTQYF. The CDR3 DNA reads TGTGCCACCGAGCGGTTCCGAAGCACAGATACGCAGTATTTT.